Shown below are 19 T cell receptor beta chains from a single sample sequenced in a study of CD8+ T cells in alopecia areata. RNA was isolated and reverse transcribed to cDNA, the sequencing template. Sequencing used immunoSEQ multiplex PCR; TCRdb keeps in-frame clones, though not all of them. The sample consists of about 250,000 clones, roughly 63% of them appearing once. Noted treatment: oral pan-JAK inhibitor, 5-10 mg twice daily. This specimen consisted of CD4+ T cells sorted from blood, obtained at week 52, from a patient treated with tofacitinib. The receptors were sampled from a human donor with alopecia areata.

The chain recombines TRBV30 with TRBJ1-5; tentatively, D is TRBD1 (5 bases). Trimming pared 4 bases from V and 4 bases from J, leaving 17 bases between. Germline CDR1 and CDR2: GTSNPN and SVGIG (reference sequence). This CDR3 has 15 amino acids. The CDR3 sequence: CAWKTQTVENQPQHF. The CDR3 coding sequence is TGTGCCTGGAAGACTCAGACAGTCGAAAATCAGCCCCAGCATTTT.

CDR3: CAWSGDRGEEKLFF. The CDR3 coding sequence is TGTGCCTGGAGTGGGGACAGGGGTGAAGAAAAACTGTTTTTT. The chain joins TRBV30 to TRBJ1-4; TRBD1 aligns across 10 bases. V trimming: 1 base; J trimming: 8 bases; junction bases outside the gene matches: 4. In germline, CDR1 is GTSNPN, CDR2 SVGIG (reference sequence). The CDR3 has 14 residues. Drawing the rest from reference TRBV30 and TRBJ1-4, the complete variable domain is SQTIHQWPATLVQPVGSPLSLECTVEGTSNPNLYWYRQAAGRGLQLLFYSVGIGQISSEVPQNLSASRPQDRQFILSSKKLLLSDSGFYLCAWSGDRGEEKLFFGSGTQLSVL.

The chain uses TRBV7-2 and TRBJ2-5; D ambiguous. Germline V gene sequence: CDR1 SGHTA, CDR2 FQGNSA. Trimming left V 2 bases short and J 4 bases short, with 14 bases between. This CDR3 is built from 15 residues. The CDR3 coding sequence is TGTGCCAGCAGCTTATCCAGCGCCTGGGGAGAGACCCAGTACTTC. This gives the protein CASSLSSAWGETQYF. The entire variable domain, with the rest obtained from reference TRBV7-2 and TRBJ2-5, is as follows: GAGVSQSPSNKVTEKGKDVELRCDPISGHTALYWYRQSLGQGLEFLIYFQGNSAPDKSGLPSDRFSAERTGGSVSTLTIQRTQQEDSAVYLCASSLSSAWGETQYFGPGTRLLVL.

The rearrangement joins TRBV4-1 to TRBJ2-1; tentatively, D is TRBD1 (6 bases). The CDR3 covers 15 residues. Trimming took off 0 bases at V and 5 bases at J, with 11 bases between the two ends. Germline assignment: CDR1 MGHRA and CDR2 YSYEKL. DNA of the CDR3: TGCGCCAGCAGCCAAGATGGGACAAGGAACAATGAGCAGTTCTTC. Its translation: CASSQDGTRNNEQFF.

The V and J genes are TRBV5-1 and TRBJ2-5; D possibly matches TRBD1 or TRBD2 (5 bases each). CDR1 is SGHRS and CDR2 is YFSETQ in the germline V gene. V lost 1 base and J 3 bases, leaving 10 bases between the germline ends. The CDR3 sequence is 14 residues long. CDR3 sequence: CASSLMGPEETQYF. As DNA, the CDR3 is TGCGCCAGCAGCTTGATGGGACCAGAAGAGACCCAGTACTTC. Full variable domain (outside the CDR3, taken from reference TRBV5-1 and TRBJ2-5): KAGVTQTPRYLIKTRGQQVTLSCSPISGHRSVSWYQQTPGQGLQFLFEYFSETQRNKGNFPGRFSGRQFSNSRSEMNVSTLELGDSALYLCASSLMGPEETQYFGPGTRLLVL.

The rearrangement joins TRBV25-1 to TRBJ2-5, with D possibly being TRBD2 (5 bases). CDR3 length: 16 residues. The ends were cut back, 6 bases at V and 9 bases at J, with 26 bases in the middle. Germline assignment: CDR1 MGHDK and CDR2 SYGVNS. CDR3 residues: CASSPRPLSGAEAQYF. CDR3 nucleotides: TGTGCCAGCAGCCCACGGCCCTTAAGCGGTGCCGAGGCCCAGTACTTC.

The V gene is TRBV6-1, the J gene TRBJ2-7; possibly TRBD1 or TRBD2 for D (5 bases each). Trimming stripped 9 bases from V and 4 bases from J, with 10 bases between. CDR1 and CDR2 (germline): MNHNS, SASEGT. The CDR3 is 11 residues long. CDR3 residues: CASRDLYEQYF. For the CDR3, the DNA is TGTGCCAGTCGGGACCTTTACGAGCAGTACTTC.

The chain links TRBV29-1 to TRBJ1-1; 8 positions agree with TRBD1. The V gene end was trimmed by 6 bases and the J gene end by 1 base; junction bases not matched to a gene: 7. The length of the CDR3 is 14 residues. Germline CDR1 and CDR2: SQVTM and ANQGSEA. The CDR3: CSVARGLQNTEAFF. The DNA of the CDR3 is TGCAGCGTCGCCAGGGGGCTTCAGAACACTGAAGCTTTCTTT.

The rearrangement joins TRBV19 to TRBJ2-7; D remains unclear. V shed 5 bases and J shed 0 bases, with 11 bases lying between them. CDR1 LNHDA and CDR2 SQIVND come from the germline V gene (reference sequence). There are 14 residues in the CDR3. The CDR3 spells CASSPSASSYEQYF. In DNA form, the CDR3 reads TGTGCCAGTAGTCCCAGTGCCAGCTCCTACGAGCAGTACTTC. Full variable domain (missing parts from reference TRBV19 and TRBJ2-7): DGGITQSPKYLFRKEGQNVTLSCEQNLNHDAMYWYRQDPGQGLRLIYYSQIVNDFQKGDIAEGYSVSREKKESFPLTVTSAQKNPTAFYLCASSPSASSYEQYFGPGTRLTVT.

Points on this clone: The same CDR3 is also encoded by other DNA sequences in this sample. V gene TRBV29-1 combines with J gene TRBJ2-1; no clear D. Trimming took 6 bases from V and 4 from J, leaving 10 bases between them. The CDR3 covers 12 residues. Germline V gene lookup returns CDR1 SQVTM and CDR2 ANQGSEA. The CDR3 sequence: CSVGGLYNEQFF. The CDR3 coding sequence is TGCAGCGTGGGCGGCCTGTACAATGAGCAGTTCTTC.

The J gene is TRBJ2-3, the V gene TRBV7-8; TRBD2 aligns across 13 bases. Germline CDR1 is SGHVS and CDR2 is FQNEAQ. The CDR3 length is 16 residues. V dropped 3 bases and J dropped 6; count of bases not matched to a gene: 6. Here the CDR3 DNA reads TGTGCCAGCAGCTTTCCACTAGCGGGGGGGCGGGATACGCAGTATTTT. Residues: CASSFPLAGGRDTQYF.

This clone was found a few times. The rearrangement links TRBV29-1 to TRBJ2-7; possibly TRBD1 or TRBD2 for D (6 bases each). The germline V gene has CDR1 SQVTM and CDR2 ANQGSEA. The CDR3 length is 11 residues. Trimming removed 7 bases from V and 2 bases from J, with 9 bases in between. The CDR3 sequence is CSAEGAYEQYF. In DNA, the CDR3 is TGCAGCGCGGAGGGGGCCTACGAGCAGTACTTC.

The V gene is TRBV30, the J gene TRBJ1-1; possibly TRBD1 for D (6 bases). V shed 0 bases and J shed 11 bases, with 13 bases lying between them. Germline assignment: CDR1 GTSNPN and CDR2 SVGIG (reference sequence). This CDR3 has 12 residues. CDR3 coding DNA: TGTGCCTGGAGTGTCCGGGGGCGGGCGGCTTTCTTT. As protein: CAWSVRGRAAFF.

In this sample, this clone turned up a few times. The CDR3 sequence: CSVEGQNTLNTEAFF. The CDR3 DNA follows: TGCAGCGTTGAAGGTCAGAACACCTTGAACACTGAAGCTTTCTTT. This chain joins TRBV29-1 and TRBJ1-1; D unresolved. Germline V gene lookup returns CDR1 SQVTM and CDR2 ANQGSEA. V shed 1 base and J shed 0 bases, with 12 bases lying between them. This CDR3 comprises 15 residues.

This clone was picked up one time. CDR3 sequence reads: CASSPGSVGTDTQYF. The CDR3 DNA follows: TGTGCCAGCAGCCCTGGGTCGGTTGGCACAGATACGCAGTATTTT. The rearrangement uses TRBV7-3 and TRBJ2-3; D not resolved. CDR1 SGHTA and CDR2 FQGTGA come from the germline V gene. The CDR3 is 15 amino acids. V gave up 5 bases and J gave up 1 base, with 13 bases separating them.

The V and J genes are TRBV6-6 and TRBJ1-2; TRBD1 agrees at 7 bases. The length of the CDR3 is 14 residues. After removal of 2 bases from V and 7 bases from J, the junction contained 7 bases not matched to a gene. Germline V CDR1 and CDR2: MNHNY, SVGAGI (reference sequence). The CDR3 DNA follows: TGTGCCAGCAGTTACACCACAGGGGCAGGTGGCTACACCTTC. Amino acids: CASSYTTGAGGYTF.

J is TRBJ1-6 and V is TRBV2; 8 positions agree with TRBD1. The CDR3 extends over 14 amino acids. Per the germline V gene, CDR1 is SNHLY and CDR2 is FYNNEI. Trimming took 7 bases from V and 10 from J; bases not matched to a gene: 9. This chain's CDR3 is CASNAGGRGSPLHF. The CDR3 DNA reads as TGTGCCAGCAATGCAGGGGGCCGGGGATCACCCCTCCACTTT.

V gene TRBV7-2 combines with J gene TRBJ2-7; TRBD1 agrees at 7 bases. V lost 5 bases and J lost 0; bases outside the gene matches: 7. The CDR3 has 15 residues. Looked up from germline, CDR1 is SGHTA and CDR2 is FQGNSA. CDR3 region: CASSPDRATSYEQYF. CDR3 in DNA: TGTGCCAGCAGCCCAGACAGGGCGACCTCCTACGAGCAGTACTTC.

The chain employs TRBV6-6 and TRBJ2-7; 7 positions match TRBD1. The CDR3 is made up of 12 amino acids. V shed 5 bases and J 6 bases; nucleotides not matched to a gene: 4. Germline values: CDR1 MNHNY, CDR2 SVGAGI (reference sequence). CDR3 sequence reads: CASSLTGFEQYF. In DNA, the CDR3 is TGTGCCAGCAGTCTGACAGGGTTCGAGCAGTACTTC.